This entry features one TCR beta chain sequence. Original analysis: The assay estimated nucleated cells by amplifying reference gene primers. Data came from immunoSEQ multiplex PCR; TCRdb stores just in-frame clones and leaves some out. The V and J calls and the clone size are those of that table, but D and trimming were determined from the DNA. This table has about 200,000 clones, roughly 80% appearing once. J gave up 3 bases and V 6 bases, and 8 bases lay outside the gene matches. Germline CDR1 is MNHEY and CDR2 is SMNVEV (reference sequence). This CDR3 comprises 15 residues. The data derive from a study of blood T cell repertoires in COVID-19. Study details: The samples span acute and convalescent COVID-19 from the United States, Italy and Spain. T cells, B-cell-depleted T cells, or PBMCs provided the cDNA or gDNA that served as material.

The sequencing input was peripheral blood. This clonotype originated in a woman between 35 and 50 years old with active or convalescent COVID-19. The V gene is TRBV27, the J gene TRBJ2-1; TRBD1 matches at 7 bases. CDR3 DNA sequence: TGTGCCAGCAGACCGTTAGACAGGGACTACAATGAGCAGTTCTTC. Translated: CASRPLDRDYNEQFF.